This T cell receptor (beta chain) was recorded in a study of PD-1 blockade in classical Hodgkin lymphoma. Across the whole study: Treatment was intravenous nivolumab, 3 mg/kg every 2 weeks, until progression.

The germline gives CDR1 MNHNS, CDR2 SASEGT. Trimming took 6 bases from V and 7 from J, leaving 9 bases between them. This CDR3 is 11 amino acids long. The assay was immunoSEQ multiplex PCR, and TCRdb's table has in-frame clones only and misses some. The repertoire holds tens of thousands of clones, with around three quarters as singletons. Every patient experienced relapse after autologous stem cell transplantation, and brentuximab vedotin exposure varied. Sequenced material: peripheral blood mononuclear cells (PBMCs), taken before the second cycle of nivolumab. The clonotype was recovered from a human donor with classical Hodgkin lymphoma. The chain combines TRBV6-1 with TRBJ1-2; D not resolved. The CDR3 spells CASSSPGGYTF. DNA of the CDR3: TGTGCCAGCAGCTCCCCTGGTGGCTACACCTTC.